Below, 28 T cell receptor beta chains from the same sample are listed, as sequenced in a study of breast tumors, draining lymph nodes, adjacent tissues (dated by TCRdb to between 2015 and 2016). Lymph node samples were obtained from the axillary draining lymph nodes of breast cancer patients. Receptor amplification or capture employed multiplex PCR. The run used an Illumina HiSeq 2000. In-frame beta chains were kept once TCRdb had trimmed the public reads at Q25 with fastp and called clones with MiXCR. For every CDR3 protein sequence, its rows merge into one entry that carries the most common genes and DNA. The sample contains some 130,000 distinct CDR3 sequences, more than 20% of them found a single time. The top ten clones comprise about 2.4% of the sample. The specimen was axillary lymph node tissue. Receptor source: a female donor with breast cancer. Some clones in this sample may be carry-over from other donors' samples.

This clonotype was seen a single time. One base away lies a much larger clone, so this may be a sequencing read error. Since the CDR3 does not end with the conserved phenylalanine or tryptophan, this likely comes from a read error. The V gene is TRBV7-6, the J gene TRBJ2-2; D not certain. The V gene lost 2 bases and the J gene lost 1 base, with 2 bases spanning the gap. In germline, CDR1 is SGHVS, CDR2 FNYEAQ. The CDR3 totals 13 residues. Written as DNA, the CDR3 is TGTGCCAGCAGCTTAATGAACACCGGGGAGCTGTTTTCT. It is translated as CASSLMNTGELFS.

This clonotype was detected a few times. The chain is built from TRBV28 and TRBJ2-3, with 7 bases identical to TRBD1. V shed 5 bases and J 2 bases; nucleotides not matched to a gene: 13. Looked up from germline, CDR1 is MDHEN and CDR2 is SYDVKM. The CDR3 spans 17 residues. The CDR3 sequence is CASSGKLRGSSTDTQYF. The CDR3 coding sequence is TGTGCCAGCAGTGGAAAGCTCAGGGGGTCTTCCACAGATACGCAGTATTTT. The whole variable domain, filled in from reference TRBV28 and TRBJ2-3, reads DVKVTQSSRYLVKRTGEKVFLECVQDMDHENMFWYRQDPGLGLRLIYFSYDVKMKEKGDIPEGYSVSREKKERFSLILESASTNQTSMYLCASSGKLRGSSTDTQYFGPGTRLTVL.

This clonotype occurred many times. The V call is TRBV11-3, the J call TRBJ2-3; 7 bases map to TRBD2. The CDR3 spans 15 residues. Looked up from germline, CDR1 is SGHNT and CDR2 is YENEEA. With V trimmed by 6 bases and J by 4 bases, 10 bases remained unmatched. The CDR3 here is CASSSDGGIPDTQYF. The CDR3 region has the DNA TGTGCCAGCAGTTCTGACGGGGGGATACCAGATACGCAGTATTTT.

The chain employs TRBV19 and TRBJ2-4, with D tentatively TRBD2 (6 bases). Germline-derived CDR1 and CDR2 are LNHDA and SQIVND (reference sequence). V was clipped by 3 bases and J by 15 bases, with 15 bases between them. The CDR3 consists of 12 residues. DNA for the CDR3: TGTGCCAGTAGTATTGTGGGAGGCCCCCCGTACTTC. As protein: CASSIVGGPPYF.

This clonotype was counted only a few times. The V call is TRBV30, the J call TRBJ1-2, with D uncertain. The germline CDR1 and CDR2 sequences are GTSNPN and SVGIG (reference sequence). Trimming shortened V by 0 bases and J by 6 bases, and 11 bases separated the two germline ends. This CDR3 has 13 amino acids. In DNA, the CDR3 is TGTGCCTGGAGTGTACGTCAGGATGATGGCTACACCTTC. It codes for CAWSVRQDDGYTF.

This clonotype was counted ten times or more. The gene calls are TRBV19 and TRBJ1-6; no definite D call. Germline CDR1 LNHDA, CDR2 SQIVND (reference sequence). V lost 6 bases, J lost 0 bases, and 15 bases lay in between. The CDR3 is 17 residues long. As DNA, the CDR3 is TGTGCCAGTAGACCCGTTTTCGGGAGCTCCTATAATTCACCCCTCCACTTT. This sequence encodes CASRPVFGSSYNSPLHF.

This sequence joins TRBV29-1 and TRBJ2-1, with D perhaps TRBD2 (7 bases). CDR1 SQVTM and CDR2 ANQGSEA come from the germline V gene. Deletions cut 3 bases from V and 13 bases from J, with 19 bases between. The CDR3 sequence is 13 residues long. DNA for the CDR3: TGCAGCGTTGACAAACTAGGGGGGAGGGAACAGTTCTTC. Its translation: CSVDKLGGREQFF.

With respect to this clonotype: A read error may explain this, as a much larger clone is one base away. V usage is TRBV14 and J usage is TRBJ2-7; D is perhaps TRBD1 or TRBD2 (5 bases each). Germline V gene sequence: CDR1 SGHDN, CDR2 FVKESK. Trimming cost V 6 bases and J 2 bases, with 11 bases left between them. This CDR3 has 13 amino acids. Here the CDR3 DNA reads TGTGCCAGCAGTGAGCTGGGGGCCTACGAGCAGTACTTC. Protein product: CASSELGAYEQYF.

This clonotype was counted ten times or more. The chain joins TRBV6-1 to TRBJ2-1, with D possibly being TRBD1 (5 bases). Germline values: CDR1 MNHNS, CDR2 SASEGT. Trimming took off 9 bases at V and 3 bases at J, with 9 bases between the two ends. This CDR3 comprises 12 residues. CDR3 DNA sequence: TGTGCCAGTCGGACATACTACAATGAGCAGTTCTTC. As protein: CASRTYYNEQFF.

Many counts were recorded for this clonotype. This chain joins TRBV20-1 and TRBJ2-5; perhaps TRBD2 as D (5 bases). The germline V gene has CDR1 DFQATT and CDR2 SNEGSKA (reference sequence). This CDR3 comprises 15 residues. Trimming stripped 4 bases from V and 2 bases from J, with 17 bases between. The CDR3 here is CSAMDWRKTQETQYF. The CDR3 bases are TGCAGTGCTATGGACTGGCGCAAAACTCAAGAGACCCAGTACTTC.

This clonotype showed up many times. V usage is TRBV20-1 and J usage is TRBJ1-5; D is possibly TRBD1 (6 bases). Trimming took off 5 bases at V and 4 bases at J, with 12 bases between the two ends. Germline CDR1 is DFQATT and CDR2 is SNEGSKA (reference sequence). The CDR3 spans 13 residues. The CDR3 reads CSASGQPNQPQHF. CDR3 coding DNA: TGCAGTGCTTCTGGACAGCCAAATCAGCCCCAGCATTTT.

The gene calls are TRBV6-2 or TRBV6-3 and TRBJ2-3, with TRBD2 matching 11 bases. The CDR3 contains 18 residues. Germline V CDR1 and CDR2: MNHEY, SVGEGT. V gave up 6 bases and J gave up 0 bases; unmatched junction bases: 11. DNA of the CDR3: TGTGCCAGCAGCCCCTTGACTAGCGGGGTAACTAGCACAGATACGCAGTATTTT. It yields the protein CASSPLTSGVTSTDTQYF.

A remark on this clonotype: A much larger clonotype is one base distant, so this may be a read error. The chain joins TRBV11-3 to TRBJ2-7, with 8 bases aligning to TRBD2. The J segment lost 0 bases and the V segment lost 6 bases, leaving 7 bases of the junction unmatched. The CDR3 has 15 amino acids. Germline V CDR1 and CDR2: SGHNT, YENEEA. The CDR3 DNA sequence: TGTGCCAGCAGGGTTACAGCGGGAGACTCCTACGAGCAGTACTTC. Amino acid sequence: CASRVTAGDSYEQYF.

This clonotype was counted many times. The J gene is TRBJ2-2, the V gene TRBV4-1, with TRBD1 matching over 9 bases. The CDR3 is 18 amino acids. Germline V gene sequence: CDR1 MGHRA, CDR2 YSYEKL. Losses at the gene ends were 4 bases for V and 0 bases for J; bases not matched to a gene: 9. CDR3 protein: CASSRLPGQGANTGELFF. CDR3 coding DNA: TGCGCCAGCAGCCGATTGCCGGGACAGGGCGCGAACACCGGGGAGCTGTTTTTT.

This chain joins TRBV6-1 and TRBJ2-4; D might be TRBD1 (5 bases). This CDR3 has 15 amino acids. Germline CDR1 reads MNHNS; CDR2 reads SASEGT. Trimming pared 2 bases from V and 6 bases from J, leaving 14 bases between. The CDR3 DNA follows: TGTGCCAGCAGTGAAATGGCAGGGTGGGGAAACATTCAGTACTTC. Amino acid sequence: CASSEMAGWGNIQYF.

On this clonotype: A much larger clonotype is one base distant, so this may be a read error. The chain links TRBV27 to TRBJ2-1; D unresolved. The CDR3 sequence is 15 residues long. V dropped 5 bases and J dropped 1 base, with 12 bases sitting between them. Germline-derived CDR1 and CDR2 are MNHEY and SMNVEV (reference sequence). CDR3 region: CASSITPLSYNEQFF. CDR3 in DNA: TGTGCCAGCAGTATAACCCCCTTATCCTACAATGAGCAGTTCTTC.

Points on this clonotype: With a much larger clone just one base away, this may be a read error. This chain connects TRBV20-1 to TRBJ2-5; D not resolved. Germline V gene lookup returns CDR1 DFQATT and CDR2 SNEGSKA (reference sequence). Trimming removed 7 bases from V and 2 bases from J, with 17 bases in between. The CDR3 runs 14 residues. CDR3 amino acids: CSGNLQRPQETQYF. Here the CDR3 DNA reads TGCAGTGGAAACCTTCAGCGTCCGCAAGAGACCCAGTACTTC.

V is TRBV30 and J is TRBJ1-5; 9 bases agree with TRBD1. CDR3 length equals 15 residues. The V gene end was trimmed by 2 bases and the J gene end by 8 bases; junction bases not matched to a gene: 10. CDR1 and CDR2 (germline): GTSNPN, SVGIG (reference sequence). CDR3 bases: TGTGCCTGGAGTCTGGGACAGGGAGCAAAGGAGCCCCAGCATTTT. It is translated as CAWSLGQGAKEPQHF. The variable domain in full, completed from reference TRBV30 and TRBJ1-5, reads SQTIHQWPATLVQPVGSPLSLECTVEGTSNPNLYWYRQAAGRGLQLLFYSVGIGQISSEVPQNLSASRPQDRQFILSSKKLLLSDSGFYLCAWSLGQGAKEPQHFGDGTRLSIL.

The CDR3 nucleotides are TGTGCCAGCTATCTGGGACCCCGCCCCTCTGGGGCCAACGTCCTGACTTTC. This gives the protein CASYLGPRPSGANVLTF. The chain links TRBV5-4 to TRBJ2-6; the D gene could be TRBD1 or TRBD2 (5 bases each). The V and J ends lost 7 bases and 0 bases respectively, with 17 bases between them. Germline V lookup: CDR1 SGHNT, CDR2 YYREEE (reference sequence). This CDR3 is 17 amino acids long.

This clonotype was recorded at least ten times. The J gene is TRBJ2-1, the V gene TRBV11-3; 12 bases agree with TRBD2. J was trimmed by 2 bases and V by 1 base; bases with no gene match: 3. The V gene's germline CDR1 is SGHNT and CDR2 YENEEA. The CDR3 contains 17 residues. CDR3 amino acids: CASSLGGLAGTYNEQFF. CDR3 coding DNA: TGTGCCAGCAGCTTAGGGGGACTAGCGGGTACCTACAATGAGCAGTTCTTC.

This clonotype was seen at least ten times. The rearrangement links TRBV5-5 to TRBJ1-2; no definite D call. V dropped 0 bases and J dropped 2 bases, with 5 bases sitting between them. This CDR3 has 13 residues. The germline V gene has CDR1 SGHKS and CDR2 YYEKEE (reference sequence). The CDR3 is CASSLGENYGYTF. In nucleotides, the CDR3 is TGTGCCAGCAGCTTGGGCGAGAACTATGGCTACACCTTC.

This clonotype was picked up many times. The genes are TRBV4-1 and TRBJ2-2, with 11 nucleotides matching TRBD2. The germline V gene has CDR1 MGHRA and CDR2 YSYEKL. After removal of 4 bases from V and 6 bases from J, the junction contained 10 bases not matched to a gene. The CDR3 is 17 amino acids. The CDR3 DNA is TGCGCCAGCAGCCCATTCGGACTAGCGGGTCGGGCCGGGGAGCTGTTTTTT. This codes for CASSPFGLAGRAGELFF.

J is TRBJ2-1 and V is TRBV6-5; 9 bases align to TRBD2. Trimming took 6 bases from V and 2 from J; bases not matched to a gene: 14. The CDR3 has 18 amino acids. Germline values: CDR1 MNHEY, CDR2 SVGAGI. The CDR3 DNA is TGTGCCAGCAGACCAACATCCCATAGCGGGAGCCCCTACAATGAGCAGTTCTTC. Amino acids: CASRPTSHSGSPYNEQFF.

The table lists this clonotype with many counts. The chain uses TRBV18 and TRBJ2-7; the D is unclear. CDR3 length equals 12 residues. V lost 1 base and J 1 base, leaving 2 bases between the germline ends. Germline V gene data show CDR1 as KGHSH and CDR2 as LQKENI. The CDR3 protein is CASSPQSYEQYF. As DNA, the CDR3 is TGTGCCAGCTCACCACAATCCTACGAGCAGTACTTC. The full variable domain, rest sourced from reference TRBV18 and TRBJ2-7, is NAGVMQNPRHLVRRRGQEARLRCSPMKGHSHVYWYRQLPEEGLKFMVYLQKENIIDESGMPKERFSAEFPKEGPSILRIQQVVRGDSAAYFCASSPQSYEQYFGPGTRLTVT.

This clonotype has ten or more counts. V is TRBV4-2 and J is TRBJ1-4; D gene unclear. This CDR3 contains 17 residues. Per the germline V gene, CDR1 is LGHNA and CDR2 is YNFKEQ. Trimming took 4 bases from V and 3 from J, leaving 18 bases between them. The CDR3 sequence is CASSPREGRESNEKLFF. DNA for the CDR3: TGTGCCAGCAGCCCCCGGGAGGGAAGGGAATCTAATGAAAAACTGTTTTTT.

The V call is TRBV28, the J call TRBJ2-1; a possible D gene is TRBD2 (5 bases). Trimming took off 6 bases at V and 0 bases at J, with 15 bases between the two ends. The CDR3 is 16 residues long. Germline assignment: CDR1 MDHEN and CDR2 SYDVKM. CDR3 region: CASRPNSASSYNEQFF. CDR3 bases: TGTGCCAGCAGACCAAATAGCGCCAGCTCCTACAATGAGCAGTTCTTC.

This clonotype appeared many times. The chain is built from TRBV15 and TRBJ2-3; D unclear. V was trimmed by 5 bases and J by 1 base, leaving 16 bases between them. Germline V gene lookup returns CDR1 LNHNV and CDR2 YYDKDF (reference sequence). The CDR3 is 16 residues long. CDR3 sequence: CATSEGTPGGTDTQYF. The CDR3 nucleotides read TGTGCCACCAGCGAAGGCACTCCTGGGGGCACAGATACGCAGTATTTT. Combining the CDR3 with reference TRBV15 and TRBJ2-3 gives the whole variable domain DAMVIQNPRYQVTQFGKPVTLSCSQTLNHNVMYWYQQKSSQAPKLLFHYYDKDFNNEADTPDNFQSRRPNTSFCFLDIRSPGLGDTAMYLCATSEGTPGGTDTQYFGPGTRLTVL.

In regard to this clonotype: No conserved phenylalanine or tryptophan is present at the end of the CDR3, so a read error is the likely explanation. It is unclear where the CDR3 begins or ends on the DNA, so no DNA is shown, and the CDR3 is as TCRdb lists it. The rearrangement joins TRBV7-9 to TRBJ1-5; the table's TRBD1 call for D was not verified on the DNA. The germline V gene encodes CDR1 SEHNR and CDR2 FQNEAQ (reference sequence). The CDR3 extends over 17 residues, inclusive of both ends. The chain's CDR3 is CASSLGGAGFSNQPRHL.